Detailed here is one T cell receptor beta chain. Its antigen is undetermined. The sample contains more than one DNA sequence encoding this CDR3. The record originates from a study of cytomegalovirus exposure and HLA in healthy donors. Study overall: From HLA-typed donors, an early data release held about 85 million unique TCRs.

General study points: Clonal expansion, a later analysis showed, was greater in HLA-associated TCR beta chains than in equally common others. The authors considered a cluster of highly shared sequence variants likely to be a sequencing artifact.

The PCR used 60 Vbeta and 13 Jbeta primers. The repertoire was sequenced with immunoSEQ multiplex PCR; TCRdb's copy has only in-frame clones and lacks some. This repertoire shows around 120,000 clones, over 70% found once; its top ten account for roughly 1.5%. The sample comprised PBMCs. This clonotype was sampled from a woman between 18 and 29 years old in good health and CMV-seronegative.

The chain's CDR3 is CASSLRTGELFF. CDR3 nucleotide sequence: TGTGCCAGCAGTCTCAGGACCGGGGAGCTGTTTTTT. The chain has TRBV27 and TRBJ2-2; D gene unclear. Germline CDR1 MNHEY, CDR2 SMNVEV (reference sequence). Deletions cut 5 bases from V and 5 bases from J, with 6 bases between. The CDR3 is 12 residues long.